This entry features one T cell receptor beta chain sequence. The antigen is undetermined. This clone may be a read error of a much larger clone one base away. MiXCR, run by TCRdb on the multiplex PCR reads, gives a single entry per CDR3 protein. In the table there are approximately 170,000 distinct CDR3 sequences, 30% to 35% of which are singletons. The data were obtained in a study of breast tumors, draining lymph nodes, adjacent tissues. Trimming left V 4 bases short and J 2 bases short, with 13 bases between. The CDR3 is made up of 15 amino acids. Germline-derived CDR1 and CDR2 are SGHNT and YYREEE (reference sequence). Breast cancer patients provided tissue from their axillary draining lymph nodes. General study findings and limits: Tumor TCR diversity was below lymph nodes but above nontumor tissue. Data fit most tumor T cells coming from lymph node, expanding in tumor. Tumor and nontumor repertoires were significantly more similar in luminal-like than in basal-like breast cancer.

Input material: axillary lymph node tissue. The origin of this receptor is a female donor with breast cancer. Some clones in this sample may be carry-over from other donors' samples. V usage is TRBV5-4 and J usage is TRBJ2-1; possible D gene TRBD2, 6 bases. The CDR3 DNA sequence: TGTGCCAGCAGCATCGACGGGACTGCCTACAATGAGCAGTTCTTC. The encoded protein is CASSIDGTAYNEQFF.